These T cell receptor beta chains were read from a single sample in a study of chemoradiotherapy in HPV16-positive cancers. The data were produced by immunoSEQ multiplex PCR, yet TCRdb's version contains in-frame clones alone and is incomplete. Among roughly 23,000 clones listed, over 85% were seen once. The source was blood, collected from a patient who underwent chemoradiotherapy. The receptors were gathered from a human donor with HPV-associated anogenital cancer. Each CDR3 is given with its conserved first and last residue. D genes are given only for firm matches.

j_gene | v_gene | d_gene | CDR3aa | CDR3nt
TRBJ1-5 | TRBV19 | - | CASADPGNNQPQHF | TGTGCCAGTGCCGATCCGGGTAACAATCAGCCCCAGCATTTT
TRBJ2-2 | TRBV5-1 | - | CASSPFTSNTGELFF | TGCGCCAGCAGCCCTTTTACTAGTAACACCGGGGAGCTGTTTTTT
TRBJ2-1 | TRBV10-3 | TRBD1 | CAISQQGNEQFF | TGTGCCATCAGCCAACAGGGGAATGAGCAGTTCTTC
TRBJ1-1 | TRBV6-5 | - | CASKRGQMNTEAFF | TGTGCCAGCAAAAGGGGACAAATGAACACTGAAGCTTTCTTT
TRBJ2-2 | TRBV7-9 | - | CASSSRLVGELFF | TGTGCCAGCAGCTCCAGACTAGTCGGGGAGCTGTTTTTT
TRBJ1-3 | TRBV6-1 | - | CASTPGNTIYF | TGTGCCAGCACCCCTGGAAACACCATATATTTT
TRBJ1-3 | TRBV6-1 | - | CASSEGRPRGTIYF | TGTGCCAGCAGTGAAGGTCGTCCCCGCGGCACCATATATTTT
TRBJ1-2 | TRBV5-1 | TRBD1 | CASRQTGGLGYTF | TGCGCCAGCAGGCAAACAGGGGGCCTGGGCTACACCTTC
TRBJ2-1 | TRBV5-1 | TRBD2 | CASSSSGGAYNEQFF | TGCGCCAGCAGCTCTAGCGGGGGGGCCTACAATGAGCAGTTCTTC
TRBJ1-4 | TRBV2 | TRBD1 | CASRTGATNEKLFF | TGTGCCAGCAGAACAGGGGCAACTAATGAAAAACTGTTTTTT
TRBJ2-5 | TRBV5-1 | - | CASSTGLYQETQYF | TGCGCCAGCAGCACCGGACTTTACCAAGAGACCCAGTACTTC
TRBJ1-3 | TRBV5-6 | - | CASSFTGSTGNTIYF | TGTGCCAGCAGCTTTACAGGGTCCACGGGAAACACCATATATTTT
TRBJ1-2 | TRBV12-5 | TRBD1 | CASGLASGTGGRYYGYTF | TGTGCTAGTGGTTTGGCTTCCGGGACAGGGGGCAGATACTATGGCTACACCTTC